These 27 T cell receptor beta chains came from one sample sequenced in a study of T cell responses to AZD1222 COVID-19 vaccine. The assay was immunoSEQ multiplex PCR, and TCRdb's table has in-frame clones only and misses some. The profile shows about 140,000 clones, more than 90% of them singletons. The starting material was peripheral blood, obtained on day 0 of AZD1222 vaccination. These receptors were taken from an adult in good health.

J is TRBJ1-1 and V is TRBV7-2; tentative D call: TRBD1 (5 bases). Trimming removed 7 bases from V and 11 bases from J, with 14 bases in between. Germline CDR1 is SGHTA and CDR2 is FQGNSA. The CDR3 length is 11 residues. The CDR3 nucleotides read TGTGCCAGCACCCCAGGGAGTCGGGCTTTCTTT. It yields the protein CASTPGSRAFF.

Only one count was recorded for this clone. This sequence joins TRBV19 and TRBJ2-1; the D is unclear. Germline lookup yields CDR1 LNHDA and CDR2 SQIVND (reference sequence). The CDR3 is made up of 17 amino acids. V gave up 6 bases and J gave up 0 bases, with 18 bases separating them. The CDR3 loop reads CASSPQPASSSYNEQFF. The DNA of the CDR3 is TGTGCCAGTAGCCCGCAGCCGGCTTCGAGCTCCTACAATGAGCAGTTCTTC.

This chain connects TRBV25-1 to TRBJ1-1; 7 nucleotides match TRBD1. Germline values: CDR1 MGHDK, CDR2 SYGVNS. CDR3 length equals 17 residues. Germline trimming cut 0 bases from V and 0 bases from J; bases unmatched to any gene: 7. CDR3 amino acids: CASSEYDGDSMNTEAFF. The CDR3 DNA reads as TGTGCCAGCAGTGAATACGACGGGGACAGTATGAACACTGAAGCTTTCTTT. Full variable domain (remainder filled in from reference TRBV25-1 and TRBJ1-1): EADIYQTPRYLVIGTGKKITLECSQTMGHDKMYWYQQDPGMELHLIHYSYGVNSTEKGDLSSESTVSRIRTEHFPLTLESARPSHTSQYLCASSEYDGDSMNTEAFFGQGTRLTVV.

The chain employs TRBV19 and TRBJ2-7; 11 bases align to TRBD2. The CDR3 has 12 residues. Trimming took 10 bases from V and 6 from J; bases not matched to a gene: 5. The germline V gene encodes CDR1 LNHDA and CDR2 SQIVND (reference sequence). CDR3 amino acids: CATRTSGPEQYF. CDR3 nucleotide sequence: TGTGCCACCCGGACTAGCGGGCCCGAGCAGTACTTC.

V is TRBV9 and J is TRBJ1-1; D is unclear. Germline V lookup: CDR1 SGDLS, CDR2 YYNGEE. Trimming left V 3 bases short and J 3 bases short, with 12 bases between. This CDR3 region has 14 residues. The CDR3 here is CASSGRQEYTEAFF. The CDR3 bases are TGTGCCAGCAGCGGAAGGCAAGAGTACACTGAAGCTTTCTTT.

This sequence joins TRBV9 and TRBJ1-4; possible D gene TRBD1, 5 bases. Trimming stripped 4 bases from V and 8 bases from J, with 12 bases between. CDR3 length: 13 residues. Looked up from germline, CDR1 is SGDLS and CDR2 is YYNGEE. The CDR3 DNA reads as TGTGCCAGCAGCCCTCGGGGGTCCGAAAAACTGTTTTTT. Translation gives CASSPRGSEKLFF.

The rearrangement uses TRBV21-1 and TRBJ2-1. TRBV21-1 is labeled a pseudogene. The CDR3 has 14 residues. CDR3 coding DNA: TGTGCCAGCAGCAAAGAGGGCCGTGCCTTTGAGCAGTTCTTC. Its translation: CASSKEGRAFEQFF.

The rearrangement joins TRBV30 to TRBJ2-5; no clear D gene. V lost 3 bases to trimming and J lost 6 bases, with 11 bases between them. CDR3 length: 12 amino acids. Germline CDR1 GTSNPN, CDR2 SVGIG (reference sequence). The CDR3 sequence is CAWRLAPKTQYF. The CDR3 region has the DNA TGTGCCTGGAGACTGGCTCCTAAGACCCAGTACTTC. Full variable domain (missing parts from reference TRBV30 and TRBJ2-5): SQTIHQWPATLVQPVGSPLSLECTVEGTSNPNLYWYRQAAGRGLQLLFYSVGIGQISSEVPQNLSASRPQDRQFILSSKKLLLSDSGFYLCAWRLAPKTQYFGPGTRLLVL.

V and J are TRBV3-1 (or the pseudogene TRBV3-2) and TRBJ2-2; no clear D. V was cut by 5 bases and J by 3 bases, with 7 bases left in between. Germline values: CDR1 LGHDT, CDR2 YNNKEL (reference sequence). The CDR3 is made up of 13 amino acids. CDR3 sequence: CASSVRYTGELFF. The CDR3 DNA reads TGTGCCAGCAGCGTTCGATACACCGGGGAGCTGTTTTTT.

The rearrangement joins TRBV7-7 to TRBJ2-2; the match to TRBD2 covers 8 bases. The V gene's germline CDR1 is SSHAT and CDR2 FNYEAQ (reference sequence). With V trimmed by 9 bases and J by 2 bases, 5 bases remained unmatched. The CDR3 sequence is 14 residues long. The CDR3 coding sequence is TGTGCCAGTACTAGCGGAACCAACACCGGGGAGCTGTTTTTT. Translated, it gives CASTSGTNTGELFF.

In this sample, this clone turned up a few times. The chain employs TRBV10-3 and TRBJ1-1, with TRBD1 matching over 10 bases. The CDR3 is 13 residues long. Germline V lookup: CDR1 ENHRY, CDR2 SYGVKD. J lost 7 bases, V lost 10 bases, and 9 bases had no gene match. Written as DNA, the CDR3 is TGTGCCACCGCTGCCGGGACAGGGGTTGAAGCTTTCTTT. Its protein is CATAAGTGVEAFF.

This clone has just one count. J is TRBJ2-1 and V is TRBV6-4, with D maybe TRBD1 (5 bases). Per germline, CDR1 MRHNA and CDR2 SNTAGT. V was pared by 0 bases and J by 8 bases, with 14 bases between. The CDR3 runs 15 residues. The CDR3 nucleotides read TGTGCCAGCAGTGACTCTGGCTCCCAAGGGGATGAGCAGTTCTTC. This codes for CASSDSGSQGDEQFF.

The gene calls are TRBV30 and TRBJ2-5; the D is unclear. Germline V gene data show CDR1 as GTSNPN and CDR2 as SVGIG (reference sequence). The CDR3 spans 10 residues. Trimming cost V 6 bases and J 2 bases, with 4 bases left between them. The CDR3, as DNA: TGTGCCTGCCAACAAGAGACCCAGTACTTC. Amino acid sequence: CACQQETQYF.

The chain recombines TRBV30 with TRBJ1-3, with 7 bases matching TRBD1. The CDR3 sequence is 13 residues long. The germline V gene encodes CDR1 GTSNPN and CDR2 SVGIG (reference sequence). The junction had 3 bases not matched to a gene; V was cut back by 7 bases and J by 0 bases. CDR3 DNA: TGTGCCTTGGGGACAGCCTCTGGAAACACCATATATTTT. Amino acid sequence: CALGTASGNTIYF.

The V and J genes are TRBV6-5 and TRBJ1-6; a weak D match, TRBD1 (6 bases). The CDR3 has 14 residues. Germline loops: CDR1 MNHEY, CDR2 SVGAGI. With 6 bases removed from V and 11 bases from J, the gap between germline ends came to 17 bases. CDR3 amino acids: CASRPPGGATPLHF. CDR3 nucleotides: TGTGCCAGCAGACCTCCCGGGGGGGCGACACCCCTCCACTTT.

The rearrangement links TRBV19 to TRBJ1-2; a weak D match, TRBD1 (5 bases). The V end lost 3 bases, the J end lost 3 bases, and 14 bases lay between the germline ends. CDR1 and CDR2 from the germline V gene are LNHDA and SQIVND (reference sequence). The CDR3 length is 15 residues. CDR3 sequence reads: CASSISAGLYYGYTF. The CDR3 coding sequence is TGTGCCAGTAGTATTTCGGCAGGGTTGTACTATGGCTACACCTTC.

This chain uses TRBV28 with TRBJ2-7; D gene unclear. This CDR3 has 15 residues. V dropped 3 bases and J dropped 0 bases, with 12 bases sitting between them. Germline loops: CDR1 MDHEN, CDR2 SYDVKM. CDR3 coding DNA: TGTGCCAGCAGTTTCGCAGTCTCAAGCTCCTACGAGCAGTACTTC. This translates into CASSFAVSSSYEQYF.

This clone was observed once. The V and J genes are TRBV6-5 and TRBJ1-1; D may be TRBD1 (5 bases). V gave up 7 bases and J gave up 11 bases, with 17 bases separating them. Looked up from germline, CDR1 is MNHEY and CDR2 is SVGAGI. There are 12 residues in the CDR3. CDR3 sequence (DNA): TGTGCCAGCATCCAGGGTGGTGAGTGGGCTTTCTTT. It translates to CASIQGGEWAFF.

The J gene is TRBJ1-2, the V gene TRBV2; 9 bases map to TRBD1. V was pared by 8 bases and J by 8 bases, with 9 bases of the junction left unmatched. In germline, CDR1 is SNHLY, CDR2 FYNNEI. CDR3 length: 13 residues. In nucleotides, the CDR3 is TGTGCCAGCCCCGGAGGACAGGGGAAGGGCTACACCTTC. It codes for CASPGGQGKGYTF.

CDR3 in amino acids: CATLAGGPPPTSYEQYF. CDR3 DNA: TGTGCCACACTTGCGGGAGGGCCGCCCCCAACCTCCTACGAGCAGTACTTC. The V gene is TRBV10-3, the J gene TRBJ2-7, with TRBD2 matching over 9 bases. In germline, CDR1 is ENHRY, CDR2 SYGVKD. CDR3 length: 17 amino acids. V shed 10 bases, J shed 0 bases, and the junction held 16 bases outside the gene matches.

The chain has TRBV27 and TRBJ2-3, with 10 bases identical to TRBD2. Germline assignment: CDR1 MNHEY and CDR2 SMNVEV (reference sequence). V dropped 5 bases and J dropped 4; count of bases not matched to a gene: 21. The CDR3 sequence is 20 residues long. Written as DNA, the CDR3 is TGTGCCAGCAGTGGAGGATATCGGGGACTAGAGCGGGAGGGCGCAGATACGCAGTATTTT. It is translated as CASSGGYRGLEREGADTQYF.

This clone was found once. V is TRBV7-2 and J is TRBJ1-6; D possibly corresponds to TRBD1 (6 bases). V lost 5 bases, J lost 8 bases, and 19 bases lay in between. Germline-derived CDR1 and CDR2 are SGHTA and FQGNSA. This CDR3 spans 16 amino acids. As DNA, the CDR3 is TGTGCCAGCAGCGCCCGGGGGGCGTCCCTTGATTCACCCCTCCACTTT. Its protein is CASSARGASLDSPLHF.

V gene TRBV19 combines with J gene TRBJ1-4, with a possible D match to TRBD1 (5 bases). Trimming took 4 bases from V and 4 from J, leaving 13 bases between them. Germline assignment: CDR1 LNHDA and CDR2 SQIVND (reference sequence). The CDR3 contains 15 residues. This chain's CDR3 is CASSNLGGGNEKLFF. The DNA for the CDR3 is TGTGCCAGTAGTAACCTTGGCGGGGGTAATGAAAAACTGTTTTTT.

The chain has TRBV27 and TRBJ1-5; TRBD1 aligns across 8 bases. Germline lookup yields CDR1 MNHEY and CDR2 SMNVEV (reference sequence). V shed 6 bases and J 0 bases; nucleotides not matched to a gene: 1. CDR3 length: 14 residues. The CDR3: CASRGTGSNQPQHF. The CDR3, as DNA: TGTGCCAGCAGGGGGACAGGTAGCAATCAGCCCCAGCATTTT.

This chain links TRBV18 with TRBJ1-2, with D possibly TRBD1 on 5 matching bases. The germline CDR1 and CDR2 sequences are KGHSH and LQKENI. Trimming shortened V by 6 bases and J by 0 bases, and 23 bases separated the two germline ends. This CDR3 region has 18 residues. CDR3 DNA sequence: TGTGCCAGCTCTCAAAAGGGGCCAGGGAGAGGCTCTAACTATGGCTACACCTTC. Protein: CASSQKGPGRGSNYGYTF.

The V gene is TRBV7-2, the J gene TRBJ1-5; D uncertain. The CDR3 extends over 13 amino acids. Germline loops: CDR1 SGHTA, CDR2 FQGNSA. Trimming cost V 6 bases and J 0 bases, with 6 bases left between them. For the CDR3, the DNA is TGTGCCAGCAGAGGGAGTAGCAATCAGCCCCAGCATTTT. This codes for CASRGSSNQPQHF.

The chain recombines TRBV19 with TRBJ1-5; D is possibly TRBD1 (6 bases). Per germline, CDR1 LNHDA and CDR2 SQIVND (reference sequence). Trimming took 9 bases from V and 3 from J, leaving 15 bases between them. The CDR3 sequence is 14 residues long. The CDR3 sequence is CASANRAPNQPQHF. The CDR3, as DNA: TGTGCCAGCGCGAACAGGGCCCCCAATCAGCCCCAGCATTTT.